This TCR beta chain stems from a study of blood T cell repertoires in COVID-19. Across the whole study: Whether acute or convalescent, the COVID-19 samples came from the United States, Italy and Spain. In each case, the material was cDNA or gDNA derived from T cells, B-cell-depleted T cells, or PBMCs.

The ends lost 5 bases at V and 4 bases at J; junction bases unmatched: 10. CDR1 KGHDR and CDR2 SFDVKD come from the germline V gene. The CDR3 runs 16 residues. As originally analysed: Amplification with reference gene primers provided the estimates of nucleated cell counts. Clones were read by immunoSEQ multiplex PCR, and TCRdb kept only the in-frame ones, dropping some. V and J calls and clone size follow that table, whereas D and trimming were derived from the DNA. The top ten clones hold 3% to 4.5% of a sample with about 220,000 clones, approximately 86% of them seen once. The gene calls are TRBV24-1 and TRBJ1-5; TRBD1 aligns across 7 bases. This TCR derives from a woman of 80 years or more with acute or convalescent COVID-19. The sequencing sample was made of peripheral blood. The chain's CDR3 is CATSGDRASGNQPQHF. The CDR3 DNA is TGTGCCACCAGTGGTGACAGGGCATCGGGTAATCAGCCCCAGCATTTT.